Only one count was recorded for the clone carrying this T cell receptor (beta chain). Its antigen is not identified. In the original workflow: About 53,000 patient and around 9.1x10^4 healthy donor TCRbeta sequences came from Tregs. TCRdb's table, derived via immunoSEQ multiplex PCR, lists solely in-frame clones and lacks some. The V and J calls and the clone size are those of that table, but D and trimming were determined from the DNA. The repertoire holds 2,500 to 3,500 clones, with 60% to 85% as singletons. The sample originates from a study of B cell selection in AIRE deficiency. Sorted regulatory T cells were CD4-positive, CD25-high and CD127-low or negative. Study observations and caveats: Patient Tconv and Treg cells showed healthy-like TCRBV usage, CDR3 length, diversity. Approximately 31% of healthy-shared Treg sequences were found among patient Tconv cells. TCRbeta-only data showed about 35% of shared healthy Treg sequences in healthy Tconv.

V lost 5 bases, J lost 0 bases, and 11 bases lay in between. CDR1 and CDR2 (germline): LNHDA, SQIVND (reference sequence). This CDR3 has 14 amino acids. This clonotype was sampled from a human donor with AIRE deficiency. The chain links TRBV19 to TRBJ2-7; D tentatively reads TRBD1 or TRBD2 (5 bases each). Sequenced material: Tregs sorted from PBMCs. The CDR3 region has the DNA TGTGCCAGTAGTCGGCTGGGGGACTCCTACGAGCAGTACTTC. Translation gives CASSRLGDSYEQYF. The whole variable domain, filled in from reference TRBV19 and TRBJ2-7, reads DGGITQSPKYLFRKEGQNVTLSCEQNLNHDAMYWYRQDPGQGLRLIYYSQIVNDFQKGDIAEGYSVSREKKESFPLTVTSAQKNPTAFYLCASSRLGDSYEQYFGPGTRLTVT.